These 19 T cell receptor beta chains were sequenced from one sample in a study of cytomegalovirus exposure and HLA in healthy donors (dated by TCRdb to 2017 to 2019). Library method: the immunoSEQ multiplex PCR assay. A mixture of 60 forward primers for TCR Vbeta segments and 13 reverse primers for TCR Jbeta segments was used in the multiplex PCR. This immuneACCESS table, as held by TCRdb, lists in-frame sequences with V and J called but not all clones. Of the missing ones, under half trace to an unresolved V gene in checked studies; the others have no known cause. The sample's records list 91,000 or so clones. The ten biggest clones cover 3.4% of the sample. Source material: PBMCs. The receptors were gathered from a woman aged 25 to 39 in good health and CMV-seronegative.

The chain joins TRBV5-1 to TRBJ2-7, with D perhaps TRBD2 (6 bases). CDR3 size: 14 residues. V was clipped by 5 bases and J by 6 bases, with 18 bases between them. Looked up from germline, CDR1 is SGHRS and CDR2 is YFSETQ. The CDR3 loop reads CASSQFAAGGEQYF. The CDR3 region has the DNA TGCGCCAGCAGTCAATTTGCAGCCGGGGGCGAGCAGTACTTC.

This rearrangement joins TRBV7-9 to TRBJ1-1; D call uncertain. V was clipped by 2 bases and J by 8 bases, with 12 bases between them. The length of the CDR3 is 13 residues. Germline CDR1 reads SEHNR; CDR2 reads FQNEAQ (reference sequence). CDR3 loop: CASSLLLGQEAFF. The DNA for the CDR3 is TGTGCCAGCAGCTTATTGTTGGGCCAGGAAGCTTTCTTT.

The chain is built from TRBV27 and TRBJ2-1; unclear D gene. The CDR3 length is 13 residues. The V gene's germline CDR1 is MNHEY and CDR2 SMNVEV (reference sequence). Trimming pared 7 bases from V and 6 bases from J, leaving 13 bases between. The CDR3 protein is CASMNLLANEQFF. The DNA for the CDR3 is TGTGCCAGCATGAACCTCCTGGCCAATGAGCAGTTCTTC.

This rearrangement joins TRBV7-6 to TRBJ2-7; 9 nucleotides match TRBD1. J gave up 2 bases and V 4 bases, and 3 bases lay outside the gene matches. The V gene's germline CDR1 is SGHVS and CDR2 FNYEAQ. The CDR3 length is 14 residues. The CDR3 bases are TGTGCCAGCAGCTCCGGGACAGGGCCCTACGAGCAGTACTTC. Translated: CASSSGTGPYEQYF.

The V call is TRBV19, the J call TRBJ1-5; D uncertain. Germline CDR1 LNHDA, CDR2 SQIVND (reference sequence). Trimming shortened V by 4 bases and J by 3 bases, and 16 bases separated the two germline ends. There are 16 residues in the CDR3. Here the CDR3 DNA reads TGTGCCAGTAGTACTGGAAAAAGTGGGCTCAATCAGCCCCAGCATTTT. It specifies CASSTGKSGLNQPQHF. The full variable domain, in which reference TRBV19 and TRBJ1-5 provide the parts outside the CDR3, is DGGITQSPKYLFRKEGQNVTLSCEQNLNHDAMYWYRQDPGQGLRLIYYSQIVNDFQKGDIAEGYSVSREKKESFPLTVTSAQKNPTAFYLCASSTGKSGLNQPQHFGDGTRLSIL.

The genes are TRBV2 and TRBJ1-5, with 10 bases that match TRBD1. V dropped 1 base and J dropped 5; count of bases not matched to a gene: 2. CDR3 length: 15 amino acids. Germline V gives CDR1 SNHLY, CDR2 FYNNEI. CDR3 coding DNA: TGTGCCAGCAGTGAAGGGACAGGGGGATATCAGCCCCAGCATTTT. This encodes CASSEGTGGYQPQHF. Complete variable domain (other parts from reference TRBV2 and TRBJ1-5): EPEVTQTPSHQVTQMGQEVILRCVPISNHLYFYWYRQILGQKVEFLVSFYNNEISEKSEIFDDQFSVERPDGSNFTLKIRSTKLEDSAMYFCASSEGTGGYQPQHFGDGTRLSIL.

V usage is TRBV6-5 and J usage is TRBJ2-7; 10 bases agree with TRBD1. Germline assignment: CDR1 MNHEY and CDR2 SVGAGI. Germline trimming cut 5 bases from V and 5 bases from J; bases unmatched to any gene: 6. The CDR3 is made up of 14 amino acids. The CDR3 DNA sequence: TGTGCCAGCAGTCGAGGACAGGGGGGAGACGAGCAGTACTTC. Amino acids: CASSRGQGGDEQYF.

Notes on this clone: Sequence at one end of the junction differs from germline and may be a read error. The rearrangement uses TRBV7-9 and TRBJ2-7, with D possibly being TRBD1 (6 bases). This CDR3 is 15 amino acids long. Germline CDR1 and CDR2: SEHNR and FQNEAQ (reference sequence). The CDR3 sequence: CASSSPDRNSCEQYF. The CDR3 coding sequence is TGTGCCAGCAGCTCTCCGGACAGAAACTCCTGCGAGCAGTACTTC.

The genes are TRBV30 and TRBJ1-4; D might be TRBD1 (5 bases). The CDR3 totals 15 residues. The germline V and J ends were trimmed by 3 bases and 1 base, with 12 bases remaining between them. Germline values: CDR1 GTSNPN, CDR2 SVGIG (reference sequence). CDR3 bases: TGTGCCTGGAGAAATGACAGACTAACTAATGAAAAACTGTTTTTT. Translated: CAWRNDRLTNEKLFF.

Note on this clone: The same CDR3 is also encoded by other DNA sequences in this sample. The chain couples TRBV7-3 to TRBJ2-3; a weak D match, TRBD2 (7 bases). V lost 5 bases to trimming and J lost 3 bases, with 15 bases between them. Germline V gene lookup returns CDR1 SGHTA and CDR2 FQGTGA. This CDR3 spans 15 amino acids. Here the CDR3 DNA reads TGTGCCAGCAGCCGAGGGGGGGCGGGTACAGATACGCAGTATTTT. Protein product: CASSRGGAGTDTQYF.

The CDR3 is CASSLYGQGVNSNQPQHF. Written as DNA, the CDR3 is TGTGCCAGCAGTCTGTACGGACAGGGGGTAAATAGCAATCAGCCCCAGCATTTT. This sequence joins TRBV28 and TRBJ1-5, with 10 bases that match TRBD1. The CDR3 loop spans 18 amino acids. The germline V gene encodes CDR1 MDHEN and CDR2 SYDVKM. V shed 5 bases and J 0 bases; nucleotides not matched to a gene: 10. Complete variable domain (other parts from reference TRBV28 and TRBJ1-5): DVKVTQSSRYLVKRTGEKVFLECVQDMDHENMFWYRQDPGLGLRLIYFSYDVKMKEKGDIPEGYSVSREKKERFSLILESASTNQTSMYLCASSLYGQGVNSNQPQHFGDGTRLSIL.

The chain combines TRBV15 with TRBJ2-1, with D perhaps matching TRBD2 (7 bases). This CDR3 spans 15 amino acids. Trimming took off 1 base at V and 2 bases at J, with 9 bases between the two ends. Per germline, CDR1 LNHNV and CDR2 YYDKDF (reference sequence). In DNA form, the CDR3 reads TGTGCCACCAGCAGAGGGGGGGGCACCTACAATGAGCAGTTCTTC. It is translated as CATSRGGGTYNEQFF. Full variable domain (rest looked up from reference TRBV15 and TRBJ2-1): DAMVIQNPRYQVTQFGKPVTLSCSQTLNHNVMYWYQQKSSQAPKLLFHYYDKDFNNEADTPDNFQSRRPNTSFCFLDIRSPGLGDTAMYLCATSRGGGTYNEQFFGPGTRLTVL.

The chain couples TRBV2 to TRBJ2-2; 14 bases match TRBD2. The J segment lost 1 base and the V segment lost 6 bases, leaving 4 bases of the junction unmatched. CDR1 is SNHLY and CDR2 is FYNNEI in the germline V gene. The CDR3 runs 17 residues. CDR3 region: CASRRTSGGRNTGELFF. The CDR3 DNA reads as TGTGCCAGCAGAAGGACTAGCGGGGGGAGGAACACCGGGGAGCTGTTTTTT.

This sequence joins TRBV11-2 and TRBJ2-2; 12 positions agree with TRBD2. After removal of 6 bases from V and 3 bases from J, the junction contained 8 bases not matched to a gene. Germline assignment: CDR1 SGHAT and CDR2 FQNNGV. The CDR3 is 17 amino acids. CDR3 amino acids: CASRFLAGGPDTGELFF. The CDR3 DNA reads TGTGCCAGCAGATTTCTAGCGGGGGGGCCTGACACCGGGGAGCTGTTTTTT.

The genes are TRBV7-2 and TRBJ2-7; D possibly corresponds to TRBD1 (6 bases). The V and J ends lost 3 bases and 2 bases respectively, with 11 bases between them. Germline V gene sequence: CDR1 SGHTA, CDR2 FQGNSA. The CDR3 is 14 residues long. The CDR3 sequence is CASSFTGRTYEQYF. As DNA, the CDR3 is TGTGCCAGCAGCTTTACAGGGCGGACCTACGAGCAGTACTTC.

The chain couples TRBV27 to TRBJ2-1; TRBD1 agrees at 9 bases. This CDR3 is 16 amino acids long. Germline assignment: CDR1 MNHEY and CDR2 SMNVEV (reference sequence). After removal of 8 bases from V and 2 bases from J, the junction contained 10 bases not matched to a gene. The CDR3 sequence is CASRPGGQGTYNEQFF. CDR3 coding DNA: TGTGCCAGCCGCCCTGGGGGACAGGGAACCTACAATGAGCAGTTCTTC.

V usage is TRBV18 and J usage is TRBJ1-1; D may be TRBD1 (5 bases). Deletions cut 2 bases from V and 1 base from J, with 8 bases between. Looked up from germline, CDR1 is KGHSH and CDR2 is LQKENI. This CDR3 has 14 residues. The CDR3 nucleotides are TGTGCCAGCTCACCAGACAGTGCGAACACTGAAGCTTTCTTT. Its protein product is CASSPDSANTEAFF.

V usage is TRBV30 and J usage is TRBJ1-4; D is uncertain. The CDR3 consists of 12 residues. The V and J ends lost 2 bases and 6 bases respectively, with 7 bases between them. Germline V gene lookup returns CDR1 GTSNPN and CDR2 SVGIG (reference sequence). CDR3 DNA sequence: TGTGCCTGGAGTACTGACTATGAAAAACTGTTTTTT. It translates to CAWSTDYEKLFF.

The chain recombines TRBV6-6 with TRBJ1-1, with 8 positions matching TRBD1. Unmatched junction bases numbered 2, after V lost 4 bases and J lost 7 bases. CDR1 MNHNY and CDR2 SVGAGI come from the germline V gene (reference sequence). The CDR3 is made up of 12 amino acids. The CDR3 is CASSSGQGEAFF. CDR3 nucleotides: TGTGCCAGCAGTTCCGGACAGGGTGAAGCTTTCTTT.